This entry lists 19 T cell receptor beta chains sequenced from one sample in a study of shared clonotypes between healthy human individuals. Only in-frame clones appear in the TCRdb table, and some are missing; sequencing was by immunoSEQ multiplex PCR. Of more than 2 million clones in the sample, 85% to 95% were seen once. Sequenced input: naive CD4+ T cells sorted from blood. Subset denoted: CD45RA+ positively selected. Receptors originate from a man aged 18 to 29 in good health.

The chain joins TRBV6-5 to TRBJ1-4, with TRBD1 matching 10 bases. The CDR3 extends over 16 amino acids. Germline loops: CDR1 MNHEY, CDR2 SVGAGI. The V segment lost 2 bases and the J segment 5 bases; nucleotides outside the gene matches: 5. Here the CDR3 reads CASSYGTGVGNEKLFF. The CDR3 DNA reads TGTGCCAGCAGTTACGGGACAGGGGTTGGAAATGAAAAACTGTTTTTT.

This clone showed up just once. The chain is built from TRBV28 and TRBJ2-5; D gene ambiguous. The CDR3 covers 15 residues. CDR1 MDHEN and CDR2 SYDVKM come from the germline V gene. The V gene lost 3 bases and the J gene lost 8 bases, with 19 bases spanning the gap. CDR3 loop: CASSLWANEPGTQYF. The DNA of the CDR3 is TGTGCCAGCAGTTTGTGGGCGAATGAGCCAGGTACCCAGTACTTC.

CDR3 DNA: TGTGCCAGCAGCGTAGAGATAGTGGCAGGAGGCGGCACTGAAGCTTTCTTT. Its protein is CASSVEIVAGGGTEAFF. The rearrangement joins TRBV9 to TRBJ1-1, with no clear D. CDR3 length: 17 amino acids. Germline lookup yields CDR1 SGDLS and CDR2 YYNGEE. The germline V and J ends were trimmed by 0 bases and 4 bases, with 19 bases remaining between them.

This sequence joins TRBV11-2 and TRBJ1-5, with D maybe TRBD1 (6 bases). Germline V CDR1 and CDR2: SGHAT, FQNNGV. V lost 5 bases and J 0 bases, leaving 11 bases between the germline ends. The CDR3 consists of 15 residues. The CDR3 spells CASSPRTDSNQPQHF. CDR3 DNA: TGTGCCAGCAGCCCGAGGACAGATAGCAATCAGCCCCAGCATTTT.

The chain has TRBV7-8 and TRBJ1-4; D uncertain. V was cut by 2 bases and J by 5 bases, with 12 bases left in between. The germline V gene has CDR1 SGHVS and CDR2 FQNEAQ. This CDR3 is built from 15 residues. For the CDR3, the DNA is TGTGCCAGCAGCTTAAATTGGGCCCGAAATGAAAAACTGTTTTTT. Translated, it gives CASSLNWARNEKLFF.

The chain carries TRBV10-3 and TRBJ2-1; tentatively, D is TRBD2 (6 bases). This CDR3 contains 13 residues. Germline-derived CDR1 and CDR2 are ENHRY and SYGVKD. V lost 3 bases, J lost 7 bases, and 10 bases lay in between. The CDR3 reads CAISELAVNEQFF. CDR3 in DNA: TGTGCCATCAGTGAACTAGCCGTTAATGAGCAGTTCTTC.

The chain employs TRBV7-9 and TRBJ1-4, with 12 bases matching TRBD1. Germline CDR1 reads SEHNR; CDR2 reads FQNEAQ (reference sequence). This CDR3 comprises 17 residues. The trim removed 3 bases at V and 8 bases at J, leaving 10 bases unmatched. The CDR3 loop is CASSLIGTGGSAEKLFF. CDR3 coding DNA: TGTGCCAGCAGCTTGATTGGGACAGGGGGCTCGGCCGAAAAACTGTTTTTT.

V usage is TRBV2 and J usage is TRBJ2-2, with D possibly TRBD2 on 6 matching bases. The V end lost 8 bases, the J end lost 8 bases, and 12 bases lay between the germline ends. Germline values: CDR1 SNHLY, CDR2 FYNNEI. The CDR3 runs to 12 residues. For the CDR3, the DNA is TGTGCCAGCGGAGCGGGTTTTGGGGAGCTGTTTTTT. Protein sequence: CASGAGFGELFF.

V usage is TRBV28 and J usage is TRBJ1-1, with D possibly matching TRBD1 (5 bases). The CDR3 length is 15 residues. CDR1 MDHEN and CDR2 SYDVKM come from the germline V gene. The V end was cut by 8 bases, the J end by 2 bases, with 18 bases between. The CDR3 sequence is CASDPATASNTEAFF. The CDR3 region has the DNA TGTGCCAGCGATCCCGCGACAGCTAGTAACACTGAAGCTTTCTTT.

The rearrangement links TRBV10-3 to TRBJ2-3, with 7 bases fitting TRBD2. J was trimmed by 3 bases and V by 2 bases; bases with no gene match: 5. This CDR3 is 15 amino acids long. Germline lookup yields CDR1 ENHRY and CDR2 SYGVKD. The CDR3 here is CAISEGDYQTDTQYF. CDR3 in DNA: TGTGCCATCAGTGAGGGGGACTATCAGACAGATACGCAGTATTTT.

This clone was detected only a few times. V gene TRBV9 combines with J gene TRBJ2-3; D unresolved. Germline-derived CDR1 and CDR2 are SGDLS and YYNGEE. Between the trimmed V and J ends, which lost 3 bases and 2 bases, there was a span of 13 bases. CDR3 length equals 15 residues. The CDR3, as DNA: TGTGCCAGCAGCGGGAAGGGCCTGTACACAGATACGCAGTATTTT. Protein sequence: CASSGKGLYTDTQYF. The variable domain in full, completed from reference TRBV9 and TRBJ2-3, reads DSGVTQTPKHLITATGQRVTLRCSPRSGDLSVYWYQQSLDQGLQFLIQYYNGEERAKGNILERFSAQQFPDLHSELNLSSLELGDSALYFCASSGKGLYTDTQYFGPGTRLTVL.

V gene TRBV4-1 combines with J gene TRBJ1-1, with D possibly being TRBD1 (5 bases). Germline-derived CDR1 and CDR2 are MGHRA and YSYEKL. V was clipped by 5 bases and J by 1 base, with 14 bases between them. The CDR3 contains 15 residues. The CDR3 DNA reads as TGCGCCAGCAGCGCTCCCGGGACGGAGAACACTGAAGCTTTCTTT. Translation: CASSAPGTENTEAFF.

Here the CDR3 reads CASSDATSKPSTDTQYF. The CDR3 bases are TGTGCCAGCAGCGACGCGACCAGTAAACCTAGCACAGATACGCAGTATTTT. The chain uses TRBV7-8 and TRBJ2-3; D gene uncertain. The length of the CDR3 is 17 residues. V was cut by 5 bases and J by 0 bases, with 18 bases left in between. Per germline, CDR1 SGHVS and CDR2 FQNEAQ.

With respect to this clone: Additional DNA sequences in this sample encode the identical CDR3. The chain has TRBV28 and TRBJ2-5; D not resolved. This CDR3 comprises 11 residues. Trimming removed 2 bases at V and 5 bases at J, with 3 bases between. Germline V gene data show CDR1 as MDHEN and CDR2 as SYDVKM. CDR3 sequence reads: CASSLVETQYF. The CDR3 nucleotides are TGTGCCAGCAGTTTAGTTGAGACCCAGTACTTC.

The chain employs TRBV11-2 and TRBJ2-7, with D tentatively TRBD2 (6 bases). The CDR3 is made up of 14 amino acids. The germline V gene has CDR1 SGHAT and CDR2 FQNNGV. V was trimmed by 5 bases and J by 4 bases, leaving 15 bases between them. This CDR3 reads CASSQSGSSYEQYF. CDR3 nucleotides: TGTGCCAGCAGCCAAAGCGGGTCGTCGTACGAGCAGTACTTC.

For the CDR3, the DNA is TGTGCCAGCAGCTCACGACTAGCGGGAACAGATACGCAGTATTTT. It codes for CASSSRLAGTDTQYF. J is TRBJ2-3 and V is TRBV5-8; TRBD2 agrees at 11 bases. The CDR3 is made up of 15 amino acids. Germline trimming cut 3 bases from V and 3 bases from J; bases unmatched to any gene: 3. Germline CDR1 and CDR2: SGHTS and YDEGEE.

The chain has TRBV9 and TRBJ1-2; tentatively, D is TRBD1 (6 bases). Germline CDR1 SGDLS, CDR2 YYNGEE. CDR3 length equals 14 residues. V shed 4 bases and J shed 4 bases, with 14 bases lying between them. The CDR3 region has the DNA TGTGCCAGCAGCCTGGACAGCAGAGTCTATGGCTACACCTTC. Its protein is CASSLDSRVYGYTF.

This sequence joins TRBV5-1 and TRBJ2-2; D remains unclear. V lost 3 bases to trimming and J lost 1 base, with 7 bases between them. This CDR3 spans 14 amino acids. CDR1 and CDR2 from the germline V gene are SGHRS and YFSETQ. The CDR3 bases are TGCGCCAGCAGCTGGGTAGGGAACACCGGGGAGCTGTTTTTT. Translating it yields CASSWVGNTGELFF.

V and J are TRBV6-6 and TRBJ1-1; D is ambiguous. CDR1 is MNHNY and CDR2 is SVGAGI in the germline V gene (reference sequence). Deletions cut 5 bases from V and 3 bases from J, with 10 bases between. The length of the CDR3 is 13 residues. This CDR3 is CASSQDRYTEAFF. The CDR3 region has the DNA TGTGCCAGCAGTCAGGACCGCTACACTGAAGCTTTCTTT.